The sequence of this T cell receptor beta chain was determined in a study of OX40 agonist ivuxolimab in advanced cancers. The overall study: Patients received intravenous ivuxolimab every 2 weeks at 0.01 to 10 mg/kg. The study, taken as a whole, reports: At doses 0.1 to 3.0 mg/kg, CD4+ and CD8+ clones expanded.

For this clone: Its antigen is undetermined.

V was cut by 3 bases and J by 3 bases, with 10 bases left in between. The CDR3 loop spans 13 amino acids. CDR1 and CDR2 (germline): SGHKS, YYEKEE (reference sequence). Here immunoSEQ multiplex PCR was the method, and the copy in TCRdb shows in-frame clones only, minus some. The sample records tens of thousands of clones, more than 80% being singletons. Blood sampling was done at baseline, cycle 4 day 1, and cycle 7 day 1. Sequences were derived from CD4+ or CD8+ T cells sorted from blood, sampled in a trial of the OX40 agonist ivuxolimab. The V gene is TRBV5-5, the J gene TRBJ2-7; D not certain. The sequence was obtained from an adult with an advanced solid tumor such as melanoma, head and neck, liver or kidney cancer. This chain's CDR3 is CASSSHSDYEQYF. The CDR3 DNA is TGTGCCAGCAGCTCCCACAGCGACTACGAGCAGTACTTC.